This passage covers 30 T cell receptor beta chains from one sample sequenced in a study of T cells in Graves' hyperthyroidism and ophthalmopathy. Amplification yielded TCR beta CDR3 regions, with RNA transcripts as the source. Carried out on the TCR CDR3, a first-round RT-PCR used the HTBI primer set. Each CDR3 protein is one row after TCRdb ran MiXCR on the multiplex PCR reads. This sample yields around 300,000 distinct CDR3 sequences, of which around 15% are seen a single time; about 30% belongs to the top ten. Sequenced sample: blood. The source of these receptors is a woman between 50 and 59 years old with Graves' hyperthyroidism that later progressed to Graves' ophthalmopathy.

This clonotype was seen ten or more times. This chain links TRBV5-1 with TRBJ2-7; TRBD2 is a possible D gene (5 bases). The V end was cut by 2 bases, the J end by 2 bases, with 14 bases between. Germline lookup yields CDR1 SGHRS and CDR2 YFSETQ. CDR3 size: 15 residues. The CDR3 is CASSLSAGPTYEQYF. CDR3 sequence (DNA): TGCGCCAGCAGCTTAAGCGCGGGCCCTACCTACGAGCAGTACTTC.

V is TRBV9 and J is TRBJ2-6; D is uncertain. V was pared by 6 bases and J by 0 bases, with 7 bases between. The CDR3 extends over 14 amino acids. From germline, CDR1 is SGDLS and CDR2 YYNGEE. The CDR3 is CASTQSSGANVLTF. The CDR3 coding sequence is TGTGCCAGCACCCAGAGCTCTGGGGCCAACGTCCTGACTTTC.

This clonotype was observed many times. The J gene is TRBJ2-3, the V gene TRBV20-1; D may be TRBD2 (5 bases). V was pared by 2 bases and J by 0 bases, with 15 bases between. Per germline, CDR1 DFQATT and CDR2 SNEGSKA (reference sequence). There are 16 residues in the CDR3. The CDR3 DNA reads as TGCAGTGCTAGATCTGGGTACCGGGGTAGCACAGATACGCAGTATTTT. Its translation is CSARSGYRGSTDTQYF.

This clonotype was found many times. CDR3 bases: TGTGCCAGCAGCCAAGTGGCGGGGGAGGGTACGCAGTATTTT. It yields the protein CASSQVAGEGTQYF. The V and J genes are TRBV3-1 and TRBJ2-3, with TRBD2 matching over 7 bases. Germline loops: CDR1 LGHDT, CDR2 YNNKEL (reference sequence). After removal of 1 base from V and 8 bases from J, the junction contained 6 bases not matched to a gene. The CDR3 consists of 14 residues.

This clonotype was counted many times. This chain uses TRBV11-2 with TRBJ2-7; 8 bases line up with TRBD1. The CDR3 extends over 15 amino acids. Trimming at V came to 1 base and at J to 4 bases, leaving 6 bases not matched to a gene. Germline V gene data show CDR1 as SGHAT and CDR2 as FQNNGV. The CDR3 bases are TGTGCCAGCAGCTTAGGAGGCAGGGGGCCTTACGAGCAGTACTTC. Its protein product is CASSLGGRGPYEQYF.

This clonotype was picked up a small number of times. The genes are TRBV24-1 and TRBJ2-1; no reliable D call. Germline CDR1 KGHDR, CDR2 SFDVKD. This CDR3 spans 12 amino acids. Trimming cost V 4 bases and J 10 bases, with 10 bases left between them. The CDR3, as DNA: TGTGCCACCAGTGACTTCTTGTGGGAGCAGTTCTTC. Translation: CATSDFLWEQFF.

This clonotype was recorded at least ten times. The V call is TRBV6-2 or TRBV6-3, the J call TRBJ2-7, with 7 bases matching TRBD2. The length of the CDR3 is 13 residues. V was clipped by 0 bases and J by 10 bases; unmatched bases: 6. Germline CDR1 is MNHEY and CDR2 is SVGEGT. The chain's CDR3 is CASSYSREVNQYF. The CDR3 DNA sequence: TGTGCCAGCAGTTACTCACGGGAGGTTAATCAGTACTTC.

This clonotype has at least ten counts. The J gene is TRBJ2-3, the V gene TRBV11-2; 7 bases fit TRBD2. From germline, CDR1 is SGHAT and CDR2 FQNNGV. The trim removed 2 bases at V and 10 bases at J, leaving 6 bases unmatched. The CDR3 loop spans 13 amino acids. The CDR3 region is CASSLWEGKAQYF. CDR3 sequence (DNA): TGTGCCAGCAGCTTATGGGAGGGAAAAGCGCAGTATTTT.

This clonotype was counted ten times or more. The CDR3, as DNA: TGCAGTGCTAGTGGTCGGGGAGACGAGCAGTACTTC. Protein sequence: CSASGRGDEQYF. The chain carries TRBV20-1 and TRBJ2-7; tentatively, D is TRBD2 (5 bases). The germline V gene encodes CDR1 DFQATT and CDR2 SNEGSKA (reference sequence). V was shortened by 3 bases and J by 5 bases, with 11 bases between the two germline ends. This CDR3 contains 12 residues.

This clonotype was recorded at least ten times. The V call is TRBV10-3, the J call TRBJ1-1, with D possibly TRBD1 on 6 matching bases. CDR1 and CDR2 (germline): ENHRY, SYGVKD. V lost 1 base to trimming and J lost 4 bases, with 22 bases between them. The CDR3 loop spans 18 amino acids. The CDR3 here is CAISEFLLGGQEGTEAFF. CDR3 DNA: TGTGCCATCAGTGAGTTCTTACTGGGGGGCCAGGAGGGCACTGAAGCTTTCTTT.

This clonotype was found a few times. This CDR3 is CASGGAQPQHF. The CDR3 DNA reads as TGTGCCAGCGGGGGAGCTCAGCCCCAGCATTTT. The V gene is TRBV2, the J gene TRBJ1-5, with D perhaps matching TRBD1 (5 bases). The V gene lost 8 bases and the J gene lost 6 bases, with 8 bases spanning the gap. Germline V lookup: CDR1 SNHLY, CDR2 FYNNEI. The CDR3 contains 11 residues.

This clonotype was counted ten times or more. The genes are TRBV30 and TRBJ2-7; 7 nucleotides match TRBD2. The CDR3 loop spans 15 amino acids. The trim removed 1 base at V and 2 bases at J, leaving 8 bases unmatched. The germline gives CDR1 GTSNPN, CDR2 SVGIG (reference sequence). The CDR3 region is CAWSGVAGIPYEQYF. The DNA of the CDR3 is TGTGCCTGGAGTGGGGTAGCGGGCATCCCCTACGAGCAGTACTTC.

This rearrangement joins TRBV7-9 to TRBJ1-1; D is perhaps TRBD1 (6 bases). The germline V and J ends were trimmed by 3 bases and 1 base, with 12 bases remaining between them. This CDR3 contains 15 residues. Germline V gene sequence: CDR1 SEHNR, CDR2 FQNEAQ (reference sequence). The CDR3, as DNA: TGTGCCAGCAGCTTGGATCGGGGGGCGAACACTGAAGCTTTCTTT. Amino acid sequence: CASSLDRGANTEAFF. Based on the CDR3 plus reference TRBV7-9 and TRBJ1-1, the full variable domain is DTGVSQNPRHKITKRGQNVTFRCDPISEHNRLYWYRQTLGQGPEFLTYFQNEAQLEKSRLLSDRFSAERPKGSFSTLEIQRTEQGDSAMYLCASSLDRGANTEAFFGQGTRLTVV.

This clonotype occurred many times. The chain couples TRBV7-9 to TRBJ2-1, with TRBD2 matching 9 bases. The CDR3 loop spans 15 amino acids. J lost 6 bases, V lost 1 base, and 4 bases had no gene match. The germline V gene encodes CDR1 SEHNR and CDR2 FQNEAQ (reference sequence). CDR3 bases: TGTGCCAGCAGCTTAGTGGGACTAGCCGTCAATGAGCAGTTCTTC. This gives the protein CASSLVGLAVNEQFF.

This clonotype was seen many times. The genes are TRBV29-1 and TRBJ2-1; 7 bases match TRBD1. From germline, CDR1 is SQVTM and CDR2 ANQGSEA. Trimming cost V 4 bases and J 5 bases; bases outside gene matches: 2. The CDR3 totals 12 residues. CDR3 DNA sequence: TGCAGCGTTGCTCAGGGGGACAATGAGCAGTTCTTC. This gives the protein CSVAQGDNEQFF.

The chain uses TRBV3-1 and TRBJ1-1; perhaps TRBD1 as D (5 bases). V lost 0 bases to trimming and J lost 6 bases, with 17 bases between them. The CDR3 extends over 16 amino acids. Germline values: CDR1 LGHDT, CDR2 YNNKEL (reference sequence). CDR3 residues: CASSQDSRRVGAEAFF. Written as DNA, the CDR3 is TGTGCCAGCAGCCAAGATAGTCGGAGGGTGGGGGCTGAAGCTTTCTTT.

The J gene is TRBJ1-2, the V gene TRBV28; no clear D. Germline CDR1 and CDR2: MDHEN and SYDVKM. Trimming left V 3 bases short and J 0 bases short, with 8 bases between. This CDR3 has 14 amino acids. In DNA form, the CDR3 reads TGTGCCAGCAGTTTTCGGAGGGCTAACTATGGCTACACCTTC. Translated: CASSFRRANYGYTF.

This clonotype was recorded at least ten times. The chain employs TRBV5-1 and TRBJ1-1, with 8 bases identical to TRBD1. The germline CDR1 and CDR2 sequences are SGHRS and YFSETQ. The CDR3 runs 13 residues. J was trimmed by 8 bases and V by 0 bases; bases with no gene match: 3. CDR3 sequence: CASSLVPGGEAFF. CDR3 nucleotide sequence: TGCGCCAGCAGCTTGGTTCCAGGGGGCGAAGCTTTCTTT.

The table lists this clonotype with a few counts. The chain uses TRBV7-9 and TRBJ2-3; D could derive from TRBD1 or TRBD2 (5 bases each). CDR3 size: 14 residues. The germline V and J ends were trimmed by 1 base and 9 bases, with 14 bases remaining between them. Germline V gives CDR1 SEHNR, CDR2 FQNEAQ (reference sequence). The CDR3 spells CASSLGGRETTQYF. The CDR3 DNA reads as TGTGCCAGCAGCTTAGGGGGGAGAGAAACAACGCAGTATTTT.

This clonotype was seen at least ten times. This chain uses TRBV27 with TRBJ1-1; 10 nucleotides match TRBD1. The CDR3 is 16 amino acids. V trimming: 3 bases; J trimming: 4 bases; junction bases outside the gene matches: 8. Germline V CDR1 and CDR2: MNHEY, SMNVEV (reference sequence). CDR3 residues: CASSFLPGQGSTEAFF. DNA for the CDR3: TGTGCCAGCAGTTTTTTACCGGGACAGGGGAGCACTGAAGCTTTCTTT.

The chain uses TRBV19 and TRBJ1-5; weak D call: TRBD1 (5 bases). V was cut by 2 bases and J by 6 bases, with 14 bases left in between. Germline V gene lookup returns CDR1 LNHDA and CDR2 SQIVND (reference sequence). This CDR3 is built from 15 residues. Written as DNA, the CDR3 is TGTGCCAGTAGTATACAGACCTTGGGACCTCAGCCCCAGCATTTT. As protein: CASSIQTLGPQPQHF.

This clonotype was observed at least ten times. This chain uses TRBV5-1 with TRBJ1-2; 7 bases map to TRBD1. CDR1 and CDR2 from the germline V gene are SGHRS and YFSETQ. J was trimmed by 6 bases and V by 2 bases; bases with no gene match: 10. This CDR3 is 15 amino acids long. CDR3 sequence reads: CASSFRQGGVDGYTF. The CDR3 coding sequence is TGCGCCAGCAGCTTTAGACAGGGAGGGGTAGATGGCTACACCTTC.

The rearrangement uses TRBV6-5 and TRBJ2-1, with 12 positions matching TRBD2. This CDR3 is built from 16 residues. The germline gives CDR1 MNHEY, CDR2 SVGAGI. Losses at the gene ends were 4 bases for V and 3 bases for J; bases not matched to a gene: 4. In DNA form, the CDR3 reads TGTGCCAGCAGTTCCTGGACTAGCGGGAACTACAATGAGCAGTTCTTC. Translated: CASSSWTSGNYNEQFF.

This clonotype was observed at least ten times. J is TRBJ2-1 and V is TRBV28, with D possibly called TRBD1 or TRBD2 (5 bases each). Germline V gives CDR1 MDHEN, CDR2 SYDVKM. Trimming removed 6 bases at V and 5 bases at J, with 14 bases between. CDR3 size: 14 residues. In nucleotides, the CDR3 is TGTGCCAGCAGCTCTTTAGGGACCAACAATGAGCAGTTCTTC. Residues: CASSSLGTNNEQFF.

The chain links TRBV19 to TRBJ1-4; no clear D gene. V gave up 6 bases and J gave up 0 bases, with 14 bases separating them. The germline gives CDR1 LNHDA, CDR2 SQIVND (reference sequence). The CDR3 spans 16 residues. Here the CDR3 DNA reads TGTGCCAGTAGAAGACAAGCAAGTGCAACTAATGAAAAACTGTTTTTT. It codes for CASRRQASATNEKLFF.

This clonotype came up a few times. The chain recombines TRBV3-1 with TRBJ2-7; 10 bases agree with TRBD2. Germline CDR1 is LGHDT and CDR2 is YNNKEL (reference sequence). This CDR3 is 15 amino acids long. After removal of 1 base from V and 3 bases from J, the junction contained 3 bases not matched to a gene. As DNA, the CDR3 is TGTGCCAGCAGCCAAGGGGTAGCGGGAGGCTACGAGCAGTACTTC. Its protein product is CASSQGVAGGYEQYF.

CDR3 in DNA: TGTGCCGGAGTGGATTACACCGGGGAGCTGTTTTTT. Encoded protein: CAGVDYTGELFF. This chain links TRBV6-1 with TRBJ2-2; D gene ambiguous. Germline V gene data show CDR1 as MNHNS and CDR2 as SASEGT. V lost 11 bases to trimming and J lost 3 bases, with 10 bases between them. The CDR3 spans 12 residues.

This clonotype was recorded at least ten times. The rearrangement joins TRBV3-1 to TRBJ1-1; D uncertain. Germline-derived CDR1 and CDR2 are LGHDT and YNNKEL (reference sequence). The CDR3 sequence is 14 residues long. Between the trimmed V and J ends, which lost 2 bases and 3 bases, there was a span of 10 bases. CDR3 residues: CASSQYKTYTEAFF. CDR3 sequence (DNA): TGTGCCAGCAGCCAATATAAAACGTACACTGAAGCTTTCTTT.

The chain carries TRBV6-1 and TRBJ2-7; D remains unclear. V lost 2 bases and J lost 0, with 11 bases in between. CDR1 MNHNS and CDR2 SASEGT come from the germline V gene. This CDR3 is built from 15 residues. The CDR3 reads CASSEQAWSSYEQYF. CDR3 DNA sequence: TGTGCCAGCAGTGAACAAGCGTGGAGCTCCTACGAGCAGTACTTC.

This clonotype has more than one count but fewer than ten. CDR3 coding DNA: TGTGCCAGCAGCGGGACTCAGAGCGCTTTCTTT. The encoded protein is CASSGTQSAFF. V and J are TRBV11-2 and TRBJ1-1; the D gene is possibly TRBD1 (5 bases). The CDR3 is 11 amino acids. Trimming removed 5 bases from V and 11 bases from J, with 12 bases in between. In germline, CDR1 is SGHAT, CDR2 FQNNGV. Supplemented by reference TRBV11-2 and TRBJ1-1, the full variable domain reads EAGVAQSPRYKIIEKRQSVAFWCNPISGHATLYWYQQILGQGPKLLIQFQNNGVVDDSQLPKDRFSAERLKGVDSTLKIQPAKLEDSAVYLCASSGTQSAFFGQGTRLTVV.